Following are 7 T cell receptor beta chains from one sample sequenced in a study of T cells in Graves' hyperthyroidism and ophthalmopathy. RNA transcripts were the template for amplifying TCR beta CDR3 regions. HTBI primers were the set used in a first-round RT-PCR of the TCR CDR3. TCRdb re-analysed the multiplex PCR reads in MiXCR, keeping a single row per CDR3 protein. Altogether around 700,000 distinct CDR3 sequences are present, approximately 18% being singletons, with the ten largest covering around 17%. Sequencing input: blood. The source of these receptors is a woman in her fifties or sixties with Graves' hyperthyroidism that later progressed to Graves' ophthalmopathy.

The rearrangement uses TRBV20-1 and TRBJ2-7, with 8 bases lining up with TRBD2. V shed 6 bases, J shed 4 bases, and the junction held 11 bases outside the gene matches. CDR1 DFQATT and CDR2 SNEGSKA come from the germline V gene (reference sequence). The CDR3 contains 14 residues. The CDR3 DNA reads TGCAGTGCCACTCCGGGACTAGTGTCTTACGAGCAGTACTTC. Translating gives CSATPGLVSYEQYF.

Note on this clonotype: A single base separates this from a much larger clone, so it may be a read error. The V and J genes are TRBV3-1 and TRBJ2-3; D may be TRBD1 or TRBD2 (5 bases each). The length of the CDR3 is 15 residues. In germline, CDR1 is LGHDT, CDR2 YNNKEL (reference sequence). Trimming stripped 5 bases from V and 2 bases from J, with 14 bases between. CDR3 DNA sequence: TGTGCCAGCAGCGACCCCAGGGAGTACACAGATACGCAGTATTTT. Its translation: CASSDPREYTDTQYF.

This chain connects TRBV5-1 to TRBJ1-2, with TRBD1 matching over 7 bases. Germline V gene data show CDR1 as SGHRS and CDR2 as YFSETQ. V lost 1 base to trimming and J lost 2 bases; unmatched junction nucleotides: 8. CDR3 length equals 16 residues. CDR3 loop: CASSLQSGQRNYGYTF. The CDR3 coding sequence is TGCGCCAGCAGCTTGCAATCGGGACAGAGAAACTATGGCTACACCTTC.

This clonotype appeared a few times. The genes are TRBV5-4 and TRBJ2-1, with 13 bases aligning to TRBD2. The CDR3 extends over 13 amino acids. V was clipped by 4 bases and J by 13 bases; unmatched bases: 5. Germline V gene data show CDR1 as SGHNT and CDR2 as YYREEE (reference sequence). The CDR3 sequence: CASSPGTSGDQFF. DNA of the CDR3: TGTGCCAGCAGCCCAGGGACTAGCGGGGACCAGTTCTTC. Filled out from reference TRBV5-4 and TRBJ2-1, the complete variable domain reads ETGVTQSPTHLIKTRGQQVTLRCSSQSGHNTVSWYQQALGQGPQFIFQYYREEENGRGNFPPRFSGLQFPNYSSELNVNALELDDSALYLCASSPGTSGDQFFGPGTRLTVL.

The J gene is TRBJ1-2, the V gene TRBV29-1; D is ambiguous. V lost 0 bases and J lost 2, with 7 bases in between. CDR3 size: 13 residues. Germline CDR1 and CDR2: SQVTM and ANQGSEA. The CDR3 region is CSVEDNPNYGYTF. Written as DNA, the CDR3 is TGCAGCGTTGAAGACAACCCGAACTATGGCTACACCTTC.

This clonotype showed up just a few times. The gene calls are TRBV27 and TRBJ2-1; a weak D match, TRBD1 (6 bases). The V and J ends lost 0 bases and 13 bases respectively, with 16 bases between them. The CDR3 sequence is 14 residues long. Germline-derived CDR1 and CDR2 are MNHEY and SMNVEV (reference sequence). CDR3 amino acids: CASSLSAPRGHQFF. As DNA, the CDR3 is TGTGCCAGCAGTTTATCCGCCCCACGGGGACACCAGTTCTTC.

The V call is TRBV6-1, the J call TRBJ2-6, with D uncertain. V lost 8 bases and J 2 bases, leaving 10 bases between the germline ends. This CDR3 spans 14 amino acids. Germline loops: CDR1 MNHNS, CDR2 SASEGT. CDR3 bases: TGTGCCAGCGATGAGATTGCTGGGGCCAACGTCCTGACTTTC. Its translation is CASDEIAGANVLTF.